Presented here are 13 T cell receptor beta chains from one specimen sequenced in a study of T-cell reconstitution after alpha-beta-depleted transplantation in children. The library targeted TCRbeta and was prepared with unique molecular identifiers. TCRdb fed the PCR reads into MiXCR, producing one record per CDR3 protein. Among some 450,000 distinct CDR3 sequences, about 45% were seen once, and the ten largest hold 27%. The material was PBMCs, obtained before TCRalphabeta/CD19-depleted stem cell transplant. The receptor set was obtained from a girl aged 2-9 years with aplastic anemia, due to receive a stem cell transplant.

This clonotype was seen a handful of times. The chain uses TRBV24-1 and TRBJ1-6; 7 bases agree with TRBD1. V lost 7 bases, J lost 6 bases, and 14 bases stayed unmatched. Germline lookup yields CDR1 KGHDR and CDR2 SFDVKD. This CDR3 region has 17 residues. CDR3 region: CATRRGPPYLSNSPLHF. The CDR3 nucleotides read TGTGCCACCAGGAGGGGGCCTCCGTACTTATCTAATTCACCCCTCCACTTT.

This clonotype came up many times. V usage is TRBV28 and J usage is TRBJ2-7; the match to TRBD1 covers 9 bases. CDR3 length equals 12 residues. Germline V gene data show CDR1 as MDHEN and CDR2 as SYDVKM. After removal of 9 bases from V and 3 bases from J, the junction contained 3 bases not matched to a gene. The CDR3 region is CASGTGSYEQYF. Written as DNA, the CDR3 is TGTGCCAGTGGGACAGGGAGCTACGAGCAGTACTTC. Full variable domain (remainder filled in from reference TRBV28 and TRBJ2-7): DVKVTQSSRYLVKRTGEKVFLECVQDMDHENMFWYRQDPGLGLRLIYFSYDVKMKEKGDIPEGYSVSREKKERFSLILESASTNQTSMYLCASGTGSYEQYFGPGTRLTVT.

V is TRBV19 and J is TRBJ1-2, with D possibly TRBD1 on 5 matching bases. V was trimmed by 7 bases and J by 6 bases, leaving 15 bases between them. The germline CDR1 and CDR2 sequences are LNHDA and SQIVND (reference sequence). This CDR3 contains 13 residues. CDR3 region: CASTGMGMDGYTF. In DNA form, the CDR3 reads TGTGCCAGTACAGGGATGGGTATGGATGGCTACACCTTC.

The chain carries TRBV5-1 and TRBJ1-2; D remains unclear. This CDR3 region has 14 residues. Germline V CDR1 and CDR2: SGHRS, YFSETQ. The germline V and J ends were trimmed by 0 bases and 3 bases, with 9 bases remaining between them. For the CDR3, the DNA is TGCGCCAGCAGCTTGGCTCCCGATTACTATGGCTACACCTTC. Its protein product is CASSLAPDYYGYTF.

In this sample, this clonotype turned up many times. This chain connects TRBV7-2 to TRBJ1-2; 9 nucleotides match TRBD1. The CDR3 loop spans 14 amino acids. V trimming: 3 bases; J trimming: 10 bases; junction bases outside the gene matches: 9. Germline-derived CDR1 and CDR2 are SGHTA and FQGNSA. DNA for the CDR3: TGTGCCAGCAGCTTGCCCGGGACAGGGATCGTCTACACCTTC. It translates to CASSLPGTGIVYTF.

In this sample, this clonotype turned up many times. The chain carries TRBV12-3 or TRBV12-4 and TRBJ2-1; no firm D call. The CDR3 runs to 16 residues. The ends were cut back, 2 bases at V and 1 base at J, with 12 bases in the middle. The CDR3 protein is CASSLMQALSYNEQFF. In DNA form, the CDR3 reads TGTGCCAGCAGTTTAATGCAGGCCCTATCCTACAATGAGCAGTTCTTC.

V is TRBV12-3 or TRBV12-4 and J is TRBJ1-2; no definite D call. The CDR3 length is 13 residues. V was pared by 2 bases and J by 5 bases, with 9 bases between. The CDR3: CASSLRLPYGYTF. In nucleotides, the CDR3 is TGTGCCAGCAGTTTACGGTTACCTTATGGCTACACCTTC.

DNA for the CDR3: TGCAGTGCCAGGAGAGGGGGGGCCGGGGAGCTGTTTTTT. Amino acid sequence: CSARRGGAGELFF. V gene TRBV20-1 combines with J gene TRBJ2-2; possible D gene TRBD2, 7 bases. V was shortened by 6 bases and J by 6 bases, with 14 bases between the two germline ends. This CDR3 has 13 amino acids. The germline CDR1 and CDR2 sequences are DFQATT and SNEGSKA (reference sequence).

In its sample, this clonotype was seen a few times. The chain employs TRBV7-9 and TRBJ2-2; D is ambiguous. The CDR3 has 15 amino acids. Germline-derived CDR1 and CDR2 are SEHNR and FQNEAQ (reference sequence). The V and J ends lost 5 bases and 3 bases respectively, with 13 bases between them. The CDR3 coding sequence is TGTGCCAGCAGCCGCTACCAAGGTTACACCGGGGAGCTGTTTTTT. It is translated as CASSRYQGYTGELFF.

This clonotype was detected only a few times. The chain recombines TRBV5-1 with TRBJ1-5; 9 nucleotides line up with TRBD1. With V trimmed by 0 bases and J by 4 bases, 2 bases remained unmatched. This CDR3 is 15 amino acids long. CDR1 SGHRS and CDR2 YFSETQ come from the germline V gene. The CDR3 DNA is TGCGCCAGCAGCTTGGACGGGACAGGGAATCAGCCCCAGCATTTT. This gives the protein CASSLDGTGNQPQHF.

The sample holds many counts of this clonotype. This CDR3 is CASSPPGQVSYEQYF. The CDR3 region has the DNA TGTGCCAGCAGTCCGCCGGGACAGGTCTCCTACGAGCAGTACTTC. V is TRBV28 and J is TRBJ2-7; 8 positions match TRBD1. CDR3 size: 15 residues. The germline V gene has CDR1 MDHEN and CDR2 SYDVKM. J lost 0 bases, V lost 5 bases, and 6 bases had no gene match. Combining the CDR3 with reference TRBV28 and TRBJ2-7 gives the whole variable domain DVKVTQSSRYLVKRTGEKVFLECVQDMDHENMFWYRQDPGLGLRLIYFSYDVKMKEKGDIPEGYSVSREKKERFSLILESASTNQTSMYLCASSPPGQVSYEQYFGPGTRLTVT.

The chain employs TRBV4-1 and TRBJ2-7, with D possibly being TRBD2 (6 bases). CDR1 MGHRA and CDR2 YSYEKL come from the germline V gene. The CDR3 is 16 amino acids. V lost 0 bases and J 0 bases, leaving 12 bases between the germline ends. The DNA of the CDR3 is TGCGCCAGCAGCCAAGATTCAGGAGGGCGCTCCTACGAGCAGTACTTC. This gives the protein CASSQDSGGRSYEQYF.

This clonotype was seen just once. This chain links TRBV5-1 with TRBJ2-2; D perhaps matches TRBD2 (5 bases). CDR1 is SGHRS and CDR2 is YFSETQ in the germline V gene. The CDR3 contains 16 residues. V lost 2 bases and J lost 0, with 11 bases in between. The CDR3 DNA follows: TGCGCCAGCAGCTTCGGAGGAGACGCGAACACCGGGGAGCTGTTTTTT. Residues: CASSFGGDANTGELFF. Drawing the rest from reference TRBV5-1 and TRBJ2-2, the complete variable domain is KAGVTQTPRYLIKTRGQQVTLSCSPISGHRSVSWYQQTPGQGLQFLFEYFSETQRNKGNFPGRFSGRQFSNSRSEMNVSTLELGDSALYLCASSFGGDANTGELFFGEGSRLTVL.